This T cell receptor beta chain originates from a study of Graves' ophthalmopathy and Graves' hyperthyroidism. This clonotype was seen a few times. Its antigen remains unidentified. Each donor who had ophthalmopathy showed moderate-to-severe activity, a CAS of ≥3, a NOSPECS of ≥4, and a duration under 3 months. The CDR3 covers 18 residues. With V trimmed by 1 base and J by 1 base, 10 bases remained unmatched. From germline, CDR1 is SGHAT and CDR2 FQNNGV. Findings of the study overall: Most expanded thyroid clonotypes above 0.001 frequency also appeared in blood. The model predicted progression of ophthalmopathy with a sensitivity of 70% to 71%, and its specificity was approximately 77%.

The sequenced template was RNA, covering the TCR beta CDR3 region. In the first round, RT-PCR was carried out with HTBI primers, and a multiplex PCR formed the second round. One entry per CDR3 protein results from TCRdb running MiXCR on the multiplex PCR reads. The data hold around 470,000 distinct CDR3 sequences, with approximately 15% observed a single time. The chain recombines TRBV11-2 with TRBJ1-1; 9 bases fit TRBD1. This sequence was found in a woman between 25 and 40 years old with Graves' ophthalmopathy. Sequencing used blood. CDR3 sequence (DNA): TGTGCCAGCAGCTTAGTGGGGACAGGGTTTATTGAGAACACTGAAGCTTTCTTT. Translated: CASSLVGTGFIENTEAFF. Using reference TRBV11-2 and TRBJ1-1 for the parts outside the CDR3, the full variable domain is EAGVAQSPRYKIIEKRQSVAFWCNPISGHATLYWYQQILGQGPKLLIQFQNNGVVDDSQLPKDRFSAERLKGVDSTLKIQPAKLEDSAVYLCASSLVGTGFIENTEAFFGQGTRLTVV.